A single sample is the source of the 3 T cell receptor beta chains below, sequenced in a study of blood T cells in healthy people across ages. It was with a sample-barcoded 5' primer and a J-beta primer mix that a second PCR of roughly 6 to 12 cycles was run. TCRdb redid the calling of the 5' RACE reads with MiXCR, one entry per CDR3 protein. The table has around 1,000,000 distinct CDR3 sequences, about two fifths seen once; the top ten hold around 13%. The sequenced material came from blood. These receptors were collected from a man younger than 35 in good health.

The chain recombines TRBV20-1 with TRBJ2-5, with 7 bases matching TRBD2. With the DNA end fitting TRBJ2-7 better, the J assignment may be wrong. The CDR3 runs to 15 residues. Germline loops: CDR1 DFQATT, CDR2 SNEGSKA (reference sequence). The CDR3 here is CSARKAGVTISEQYF. CDR3 nucleotide sequence: TGCAGTGCTAGAAAGGCGGGGGTAACGATAAGCGAGCAGTACTTC.

This clonotype was observed a few times. The chain is built from TRBV6-5 and TRBJ2-2; D is uncertain. The germline V gene encodes CDR1 MNHEY and CDR2 SVGAGI. This CDR3 comprises 14 residues. V lost 6 bases to trimming and J lost 1 base, with 9 bases between them. CDR3 residues: CASSWLQNTGELFF. The DNA of the CDR3 is TGTGCCAGCAGCTGGCTACAGAACACCGGGGAGCTGTTTTTT.

The V gene is TRBV12-3 or TRBV12-4, the J gene TRBJ1-2, with D perhaps TRBD1 (5 bases). Trimming removed 6 bases at V and 6 bases at J, with 14 bases between. The CDR3 loop spans 13 amino acids. CDR3 sequence (DNA): TGTGCCAGCAGCTTGCTGGGACTACATGGCTACACCTTC. The encoded protein is CASSLLGLHGYTF.